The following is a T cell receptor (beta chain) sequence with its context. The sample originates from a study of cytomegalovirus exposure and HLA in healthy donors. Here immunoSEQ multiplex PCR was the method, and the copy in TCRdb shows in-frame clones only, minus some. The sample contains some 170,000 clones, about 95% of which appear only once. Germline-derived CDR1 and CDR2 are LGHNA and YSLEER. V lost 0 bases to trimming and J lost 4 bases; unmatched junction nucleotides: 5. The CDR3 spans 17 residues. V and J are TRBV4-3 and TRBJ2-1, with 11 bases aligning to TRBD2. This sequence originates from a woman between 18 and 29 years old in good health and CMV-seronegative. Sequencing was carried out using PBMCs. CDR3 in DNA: TGCGCCAGCAGCCAAGATCTGGGGACTAGCGGATACAATGAGCAGTTCTTC. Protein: CASSQDLGTSGYNEQFF.